A single sample is the source of the 23 T cell receptor beta chains below, sequenced in a study of regulatory T cells in long-lasting Graves disease. Investigators prepared the TCR beta libraries by applying iRepertoire HTBI primers and Arm-PCR of CDR3 regions. One entry per CDR3 protein, called by TCRdb with MiXCR from the multiplex PCR reads. The sample lists 510,000 or so distinct CDR3 sequences, approximately 12% occurring once. Time point given: newly diagnosed GD, antithyroid drugs for less than 3 months. Scientists built the TCR library using RNA that was extracted from PBMCs. The same sample was also used in a study of T cells in Graves' hyperthyroidism and ophthalmopathy.

This specimen was peripheral blood mononuclear cells (PBMCs), taken at new diagnosis, from a patient treated with antithyroid drugs. These TCRs come from a woman aged 30 to 39 with Graves disease.

This clonotype was observed at least ten times. The chain employs TRBV27 and TRBJ2-1; D ambiguous. The CDR3 consists of 14 residues. Germline V lookup: CDR1 MNHEY, CDR2 SMNVEV (reference sequence). V lost 5 bases and J 6 bases, leaving 14 bases between the germline ends. CDR3 sequence: CASSPLGYVNEQFF. DNA of the CDR3: TGTGCCAGCAGTCCCTTAGGGTATGTCAATGAGCAGTTCTTC.

This clonotype was picked up a small number of times. The chain joins TRBV7-8 to TRBJ2-3; possibly TRBD2 for D (6 bases). The germline gives CDR1 SGHVS, CDR2 FQNEAQ. Trimming cost V 3 bases and J 2 bases, with 9 bases left between them. The CDR3 is 14 residues long. CDR3 in DNA: TGTGCCAGCAGCTTGGCTAGCGTCACAGATACGCAGTATTTT. It specifies CASSLASVTDTQYF.

This clonotype was observed at least ten times. The CDR3 nucleotides are TGTGCCAGCAGCTTAGCGACAGGGGGTCTACGTGAGCAGTACTTC. It encodes CASSLATGGLREQYF. The chain employs TRBV11-2 and TRBJ2-7, with 9 nucleotides matching TRBD1. The CDR3 loop spans 15 amino acids. J gave up 7 bases and V 1 base, and 8 bases lay outside the gene matches. Germline assignment: CDR1 SGHAT and CDR2 FQNNGV.

This clonotype was recorded a few times. V is TRBV11-1 and J is TRBJ2-1; 9 bases agree with TRBD2. V lost 8 bases to trimming and J lost 6 bases; unmatched junction nucleotides: 2. The CDR3 sequence is 12 residues long. Per germline, CDR1 SGHAT and CDR2 FQDESV (reference sequence). The CDR3 region has the DNA TGTGCCAGCGGACTAGCGTTCAATGAGCAGTTCTTC. Its protein product is CASGLAFNEQFF.

A note on this clonotype: One junction end disagrees with the germline gene, perhaps due to a read error. V is TRBV11-2 and J is TRBJ2-2; a weak D match, TRBD1 (5 bases). The CDR3 is made up of 14 amino acids. Per the germline V gene, CDR1 is SGHAT and CDR2 is FQNNGV. CDR3 nucleotide sequence: TGTACCAGCACCCTAGGGGCTAGTACCGGGGAGCTGTTTTTT. Amino acids: CTSTLGASTGELFF.

This clonotype was counted many times. CDR3 in amino acids: CATSGRALYGYTF. DNA of the CDR3: TGTGCCACCAGTGGGAGGGCTCTATATGGCTACACCTTC. This sequence joins TRBV15 and TRBJ1-2; D gene ambiguous. This CDR3 has 13 residues. Trimming pared 6 bases from V and 5 bases from J, leaving 13 bases between. CDR1 and CDR2 from the germline V gene are LNHNV and YYDKDF (reference sequence).

The V and J genes are TRBV5-8 and TRBJ2-1; the match to TRBD2 covers 15 bases. V shed 5 bases, J shed 12 bases, and the junction held 3 bases outside the gene matches. This CDR3 contains 13 residues. Germline CDR1 and CDR2: SGHTS and YDEGEE. This CDR3 reads CASRGLAGGRQFF. The CDR3, as DNA: TGTGCCAGCAGAGGACTAGCGGGAGGGAGGCAGTTCTTC.

This clonotype was counted many times. This rearrangement joins TRBV7-3 to TRBJ1-1; D unclear. CDR3 length: 11 amino acids. The germline V and J ends were trimmed by 0 bases and 10 bases, with 6 bases remaining between them. Per germline, CDR1 SGHTA and CDR2 FQGTGA. For the CDR3, the DNA is TGTGCCAGCAGCTTAACGCCAGGAGCTTTCTTT. It encodes CASSLTPGAFF.

This clonotype was detected only a few times. This chain joins TRBV4-1 and TRBJ2-1, with 8 bases that match TRBD2. In germline, CDR1 is MGHRA, CDR2 YSYEKL. Trimming removed 3 bases from V and 2 bases from J; junction bases left unmatched: 15. The CDR3 loop spans 19 amino acids. The CDR3: CASSHHGTRKKAPYNEQFF. For the CDR3, the DNA is TGCGCCAGCAGCCACCACGGGACTAGAAAAAAAGCCCCCTACAATGAGCAGTTCTTC.

A note on this clonotype: A far larger clone is off by one base, so a read error is likely. The chain has TRBV2 and TRBJ2-1, with D perhaps matching TRBD1 or TRBD2 (5 bases each). Germline CDR1 reads SNHLY; CDR2 reads FYNNEI. The CDR3 covers 17 residues. The CDR3 spells CASSALWGKIAYNGQFF. DNA for the CDR3: TGTGCCAGCAGCGCCTTATGGGGGAAGATAGCGTACAATGGGCAGTTCTTC.

This clonotype was seen a few times. The chain recombines TRBV7-9 with TRBJ2-3; D remains ambiguous. The CDR3 contains 14 residues. The V gene's germline CDR1 is SEHNR and CDR2 FQNEAQ (reference sequence). The V end was cut by 6 bases, the J end by 4 bases, with 14 bases between. CDR3 DNA: TGTGCCAGCAGTCGTACCTTGGGTTCAGATACGCAGTATTTT. Its translation is CASSRTLGSDTQYF.

At least ten counts were recorded for this clonotype. CDR3 nucleotide sequence: TGTGCCAGCTCACCGTCGGCGGCGGGAGATACGCAGTATTTT. This translates into CASSPSAAGDTQYF. J is TRBJ2-3 and V is TRBV18, with TRBD2 as a possible D gene (5 bases). CDR3 size: 14 residues. Trimming shortened V by 3 bases and J by 5 bases, and 12 bases separated the two germline ends. Germline CDR1 and CDR2: KGHSH and LQKENI. Complete variable domain (other parts from reference TRBV18 and TRBJ2-3): NAGVMQNPRHLVRRRGQEARLRCSPMKGHSHVYWYRQLPEEGLKFMVYLQKENIIDESGMPKERFSAEFPKEGPSILRIQQVVRGDSAAYFCASSPSAAGDTQYFGPGTRLTVL.

The rearrangement joins TRBV19 to TRBJ1-5, with 8 bases that match TRBD1. CDR3 size: 13 residues. CDR1 is LNHDA, CDR2 SQIVND, per germline (reference sequence). V was pared by 7 bases and J by 2 bases, with 1 base of the junction left unmatched. The CDR3 nucleotides read TGTGCCAGTAAGACAGGGGGCAATCAGCCCCAGCATTTT. Amino acid sequence: CASKTGGNQPQHF. Filled out from reference TRBV19 and TRBJ1-5, the complete variable domain reads DGGITQSPKYLFRKEGQNVTLSCEQNLNHDAMYWYRQDPGQGLRLIYYSQIVNDFQKGDIAEGYSVSREKKESFPLTVTSAQKNPTAFYLCASKTGGNQPQHFGDGTRLSIL.

The table lists this clonotype with many counts. The chain couples TRBV29-1 to TRBJ1-2; D ambiguous. V shed 7 bases and J shed 3 bases, with 15 bases lying between them. The CDR3 contains 13 residues. Germline loops: CDR1 SQVTM, CDR2 ANQGSEA. CDR3 loop: CSAGAGGYYGYTF. CDR3 nucleotide sequence: TGCAGCGCTGGTGCGGGCGGATACTATGGCTACACCTTC.

In this sample, this clonotype turned up many times. The CDR3 loop reads CASSPGTGGQGTETQYF. CDR3 DNA sequence: TGTGCCAGCAGCCCCGGGACAGGGGGTCAAGGGACAGAGACCCAGTACTTC. V gene TRBV11-1 combines with J gene TRBJ2-5; TRBD1 agrees at 11 bases. Germline CDR1 is SGHAT and CDR2 is FQDESV (reference sequence). CDR3 length: 17 amino acids. The ends lost 5 bases at V and 4 bases at J; junction bases unmatched: 12.

This clonotype was seen many times. This sequence joins TRBV28 and TRBJ1-1; possibly TRBD1 for D (6 bases). The V and J ends lost 5 bases and 6 bases respectively, with 16 bases between them. The CDR3 is 14 amino acids. Germline CDR1 MDHEN, CDR2 SYDVKM. Here the CDR3 reads CASSRDIIGAEAFF. The CDR3 DNA is TGTGCCAGCAGTAGGGACATAATAGGGGCTGAAGCTTTCTTT.

This clonotype has just a few counts. V and J are TRBV29-1 and TRBJ1-1; D is unresolved. Trimming left V 2 bases short and J 2 bases short, with 9 bases between. The CDR3 is 13 residues long. Germline loops: CDR1 SQVTM, CDR2 ANQGSEA. The CDR3 loop is CSVESKRNTEAFF. The CDR3 DNA reads TGCAGCGTTGAAAGTAAGAGAAACACTGAAGCTTTCTTT.

The chain uses TRBV29-1 and TRBJ2-1, with 7 bases aligning to TRBD2. The CDR3 runs 14 residues. Trimming took 7 bases from V and 6 from J; bases not matched to a gene: 12. The germline V gene encodes CDR1 SQVTM and CDR2 ANQGSEA. CDR3 loop: CSAIRYPGGNEQFF. Here the CDR3 DNA reads TGCAGCGCCATCCGGTACCCGGGGGGCAATGAGCAGTTCTTC.

This clonotype has just one count. CDR3: CASSIAGATDTQYF. DNA for the CDR3: TGTGCCAGCAGTATAGCGGGAGCGACAGATACGCAGTATTTT. This sequence joins TRBV6-1 and TRBJ2-3; 9 nucleotides align to TRBD2. Germline V lookup: CDR1 MNHNS, CDR2 SASEGT. V lost 5 bases to trimming and J lost 3 bases; unmatched junction nucleotides: 3. The CDR3 consists of 14 residues.

Many counts were recorded for this clonotype. The genes are TRBV12-3 or TRBV12-4 and TRBJ2-5; TRBD1 agrees at 10 bases. V shed 3 bases, J shed 4 bases, and the junction held 2 bases outside the gene matches. This CDR3 comprises 14 residues. The CDR3 region is CASSFWTGGETQYF. The CDR3 region has the DNA TGTGCCAGCAGTTTTTGGACAGGGGGAGAGACCCAGTACTTC.

This clonotype was detected ten times or more. The chain carries TRBV6-5 and TRBJ2-1; 7 positions match TRBD1. Trimming removed 4 bases from V and 4 bases from J; junction bases left unmatched: 10. CDR1 is MNHEY, CDR2 SVGAGI, per germline. The CDR3 length is 16 residues. CDR3 nucleotide sequence: TGTGCCAGCAGTTGGACCGGGACAGAAGAATACAATGAGCAGTTCTTC. Amino acids: CASSWTGTEEYNEQFF.

Ten or more counts support this clonotype. This sequence joins TRBV11-2 and TRBJ2-2; TRBD2 matches 7 bases. After removal of 0 bases from V and 8 bases from J, the junction contained 6 bases not matched to a gene. Germline assignment: CDR1 SGHAT and CDR2 FQNNGV. CDR3 length: 15 residues. CDR3 bases: TGTGCCAGCAGCTTAGACCTCTGGCGGGAGGGGGAGCTGTTTTTT. It is translated as CASSLDLWREGELFF.

This clonotype occurred a few times. The V call is TRBV4-1, the J call TRBJ2-7; 10 bases map to TRBD1. The V and J ends lost 3 bases and 2 bases, in that order; junction bases with no gene match: 4. The length of the CDR3 is 15 residues. The germline V gene encodes CDR1 MGHRA and CDR2 YSYEKL. This CDR3 reads CASSQPGQGTYEQYF. CDR3 bases: TGCGCCAGCAGCCAGCCGGGACAGGGGACCTACGAGCAGTACTTC.